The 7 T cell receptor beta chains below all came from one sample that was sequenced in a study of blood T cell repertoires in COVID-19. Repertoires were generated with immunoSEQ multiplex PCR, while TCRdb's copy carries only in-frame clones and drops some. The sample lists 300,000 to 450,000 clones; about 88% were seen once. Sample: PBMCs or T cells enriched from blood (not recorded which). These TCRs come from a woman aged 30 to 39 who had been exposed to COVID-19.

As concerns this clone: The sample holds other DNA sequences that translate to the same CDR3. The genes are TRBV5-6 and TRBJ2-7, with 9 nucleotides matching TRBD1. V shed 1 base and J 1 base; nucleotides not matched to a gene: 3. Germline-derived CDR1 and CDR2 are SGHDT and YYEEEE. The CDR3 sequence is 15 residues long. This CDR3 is CASSLPTGGSYEQYF. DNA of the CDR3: TGTGCCAGCAGCTTGCCGACAGGGGGGTCCTACGAGCAGTACTTC.

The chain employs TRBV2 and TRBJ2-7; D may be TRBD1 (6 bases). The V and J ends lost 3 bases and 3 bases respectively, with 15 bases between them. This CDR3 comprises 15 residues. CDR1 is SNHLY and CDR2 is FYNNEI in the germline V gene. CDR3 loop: CASSDKTRTDYEQYF. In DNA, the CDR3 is TGTGCCAGCAGTGATAAAACTAGGACAGACTACGAGCAGTACTTC.

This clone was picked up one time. This CDR3 is CATSDRGDRGYTF. CDR3 in DNA: TGTGCCACCAGTGATAGGGGGGACAGGGGCTACACCTTC. This rearrangement joins TRBV24-1 to TRBJ1-2; 8 bases are a match to TRBD1. J lost 8 bases, V lost 3 bases, and 4 bases had no gene match. The CDR3 is made up of 13 amino acids. The germline CDR1 and CDR2 sequences are KGHDR and SFDVKD.

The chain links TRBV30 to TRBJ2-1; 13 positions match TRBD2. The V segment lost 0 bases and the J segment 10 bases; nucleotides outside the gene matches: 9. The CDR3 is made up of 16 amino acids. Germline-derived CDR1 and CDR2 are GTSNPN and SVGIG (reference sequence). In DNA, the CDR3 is TGTGCCTGGAGTGTTAAAGGACTAGCGGGAGTTGGCGAGCAGTTCTTC. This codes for CAWSVKGLAGVGEQFF. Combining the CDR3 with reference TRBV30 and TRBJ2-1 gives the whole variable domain SQTIHQWPATLVQPVGSPLSLECTVEGTSNPNLYWYRQAAGRGLQLLFYSVGIGQISSEVPQNLSASRPQDRQFILSSKKLLLSDSGFYLCAWSVKGLAGVGEQFFGPGTRLTVL.

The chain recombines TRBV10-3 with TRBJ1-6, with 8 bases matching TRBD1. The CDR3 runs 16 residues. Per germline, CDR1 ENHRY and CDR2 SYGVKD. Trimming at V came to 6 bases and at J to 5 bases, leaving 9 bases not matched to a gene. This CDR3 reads CAISGQGGLNNSPLHF. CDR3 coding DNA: TGTGCCATCAGCGGACAGGGTGGTTTGAATAATTCACCCCTCCACTTT.

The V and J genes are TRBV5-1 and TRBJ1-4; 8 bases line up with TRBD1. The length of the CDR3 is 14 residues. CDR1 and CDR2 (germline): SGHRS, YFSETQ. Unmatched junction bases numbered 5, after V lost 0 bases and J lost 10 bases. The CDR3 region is CASSLGAGGGKLFF. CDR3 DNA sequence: TGCGCCAGCAGCTTGGGCGCAGGGGGCGGAAAACTGTTTTTT. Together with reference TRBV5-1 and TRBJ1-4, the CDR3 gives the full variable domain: KAGVTQTPRYLIKTRGQQVTLSCSPISGHRSVSWYQQTPGQGLQFLFEYFSETQRNKGNFPGRFSGRQFSNSRSEMNVSTLELGDSALYLCASSLGAGGGKLFFGSGTQLSVL.

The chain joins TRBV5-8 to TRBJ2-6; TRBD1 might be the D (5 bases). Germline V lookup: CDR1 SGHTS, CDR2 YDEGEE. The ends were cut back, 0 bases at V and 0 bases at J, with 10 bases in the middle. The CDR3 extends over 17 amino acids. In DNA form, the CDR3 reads TGTGCCAGCAGCTTGGGCCAGGGCCTCTCTGGGGCCAACGTCCTGACTTTC. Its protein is CASSLGQGLSGANVLTF.